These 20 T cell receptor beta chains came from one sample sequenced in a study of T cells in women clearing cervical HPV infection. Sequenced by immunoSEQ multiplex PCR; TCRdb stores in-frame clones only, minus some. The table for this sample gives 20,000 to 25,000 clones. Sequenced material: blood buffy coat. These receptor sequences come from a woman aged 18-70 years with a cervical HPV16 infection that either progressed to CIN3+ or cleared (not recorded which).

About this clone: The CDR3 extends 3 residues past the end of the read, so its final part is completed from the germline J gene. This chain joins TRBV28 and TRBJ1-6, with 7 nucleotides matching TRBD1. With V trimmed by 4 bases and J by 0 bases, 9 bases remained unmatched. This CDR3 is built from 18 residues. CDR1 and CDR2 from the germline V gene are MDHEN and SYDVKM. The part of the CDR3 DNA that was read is TGTGCCAGCAGTTCCTATCCGGGACAGAGCTCCTATAATTCACCC. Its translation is CASSSYPGQSSYNSP. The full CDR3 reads CASSSYPGQSSYNSPLHF.

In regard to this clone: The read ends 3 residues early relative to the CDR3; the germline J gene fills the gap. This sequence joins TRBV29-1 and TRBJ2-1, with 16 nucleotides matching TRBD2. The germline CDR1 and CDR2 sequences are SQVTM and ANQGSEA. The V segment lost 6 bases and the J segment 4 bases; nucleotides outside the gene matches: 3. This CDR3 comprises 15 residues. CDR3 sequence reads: CSVGLAGGTYNEQFF. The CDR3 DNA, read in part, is TGCAGCGTGGGACTAGCGGGAGGGACATACAATGAG.

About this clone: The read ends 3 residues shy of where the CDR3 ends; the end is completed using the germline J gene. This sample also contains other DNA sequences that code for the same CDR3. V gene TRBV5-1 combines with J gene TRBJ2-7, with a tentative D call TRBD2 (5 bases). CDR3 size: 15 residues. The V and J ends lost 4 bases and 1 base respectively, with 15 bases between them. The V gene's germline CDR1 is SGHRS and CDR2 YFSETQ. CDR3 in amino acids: CASSPNTRLSYEQYF. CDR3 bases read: TGCGCCAGCAGCCCAAACACTAGACTGTCCTACGAG.

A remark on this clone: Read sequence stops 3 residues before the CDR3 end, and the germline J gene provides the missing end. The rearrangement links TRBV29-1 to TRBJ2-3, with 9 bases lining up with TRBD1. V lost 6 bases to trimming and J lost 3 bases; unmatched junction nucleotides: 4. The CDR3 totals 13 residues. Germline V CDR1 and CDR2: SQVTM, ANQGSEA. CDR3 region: CSVLGQGTDTQYF. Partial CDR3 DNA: TGCAGCGTGCTCGGACAGGGGACAGATACG.

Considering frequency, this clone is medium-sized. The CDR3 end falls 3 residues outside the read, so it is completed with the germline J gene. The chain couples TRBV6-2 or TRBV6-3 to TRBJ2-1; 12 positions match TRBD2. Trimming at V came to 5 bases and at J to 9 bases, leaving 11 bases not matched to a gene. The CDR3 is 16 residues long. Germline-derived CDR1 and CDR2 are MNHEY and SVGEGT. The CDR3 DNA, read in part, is TGTGCCAGCAGTATTCGACTAGCGGGAGAATTTGGTGAG. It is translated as CASSIRLAGEFGE. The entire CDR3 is CASSIRLAGEFGEQFF.

CDR3 sequence: CASSTIRGGATPLHF. The DNA read from the CDR3 is TGTGCCAGCAGCACGATACGCGGGGGAGCGACACCC. The chain links TRBV7-2 to TRBJ1-6; D might be TRBD1 (5 bases). The read ends 3 residues shy of where the CDR3 ends; the end is completed using the germline J gene. Trimming removed 5 bases from V and 11 bases from J, with 19 bases in between. The CDR3 runs 15 residues. Germline CDR1 SGHTA, CDR2 FQGNSA.

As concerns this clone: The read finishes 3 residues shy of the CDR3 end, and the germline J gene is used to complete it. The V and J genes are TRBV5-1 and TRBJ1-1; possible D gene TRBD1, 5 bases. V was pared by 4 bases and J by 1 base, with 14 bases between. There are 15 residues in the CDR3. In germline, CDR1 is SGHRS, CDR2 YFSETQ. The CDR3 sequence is CASSPNPGRNTEAFF. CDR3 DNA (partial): TGCGCCAGCAGCCCGAACCCAGGGCGGAACACTGAA.

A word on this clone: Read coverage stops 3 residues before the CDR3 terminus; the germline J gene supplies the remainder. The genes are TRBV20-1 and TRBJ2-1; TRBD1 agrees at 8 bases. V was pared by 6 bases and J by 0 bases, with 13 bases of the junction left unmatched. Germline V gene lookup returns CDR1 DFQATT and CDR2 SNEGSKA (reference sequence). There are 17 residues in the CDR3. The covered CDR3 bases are TGCAGTGCCTCCGGGACAGGCCACGGGAGCTCCTACAATGAG. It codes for CSASGTGHGSSYNE. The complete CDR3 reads CSASGTGHGSSYNEQFF.

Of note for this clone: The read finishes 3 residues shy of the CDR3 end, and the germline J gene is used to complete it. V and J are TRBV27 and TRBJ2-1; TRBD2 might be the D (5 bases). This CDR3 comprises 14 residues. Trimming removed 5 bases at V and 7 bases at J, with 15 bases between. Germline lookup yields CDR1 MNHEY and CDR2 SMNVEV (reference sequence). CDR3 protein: CASSAATWRNEQFF. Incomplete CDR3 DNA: TGTGCCAGCAGTGCCGCGACATGGAGGAATGAG.

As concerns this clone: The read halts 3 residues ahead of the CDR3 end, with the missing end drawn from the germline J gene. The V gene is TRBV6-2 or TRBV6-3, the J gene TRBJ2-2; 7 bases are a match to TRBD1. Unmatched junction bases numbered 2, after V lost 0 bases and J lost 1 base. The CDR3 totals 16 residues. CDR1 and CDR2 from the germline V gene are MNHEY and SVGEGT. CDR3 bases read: TGTGCCAGCAGTTACTCGAGACAGGGGAACACCGGGGAG. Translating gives CASSYSRQGNTGE. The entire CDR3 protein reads CASSYSRQGNTGELFF.

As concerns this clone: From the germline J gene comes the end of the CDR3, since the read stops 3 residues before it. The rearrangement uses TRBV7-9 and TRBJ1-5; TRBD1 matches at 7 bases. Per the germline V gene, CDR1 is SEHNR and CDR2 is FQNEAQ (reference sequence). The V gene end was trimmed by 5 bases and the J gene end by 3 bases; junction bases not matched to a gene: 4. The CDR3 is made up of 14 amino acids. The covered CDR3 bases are TGTGCCAGCAGCCGGGACAGCTACAATCAGCCC. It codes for CASSRDSYNQP. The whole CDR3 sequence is CASSRDSYNQPQHF.

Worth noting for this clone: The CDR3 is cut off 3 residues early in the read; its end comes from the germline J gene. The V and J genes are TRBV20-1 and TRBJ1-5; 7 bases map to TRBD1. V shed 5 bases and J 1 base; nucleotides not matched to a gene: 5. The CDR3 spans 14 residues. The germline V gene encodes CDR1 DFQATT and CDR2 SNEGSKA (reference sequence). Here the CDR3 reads CSAQTGRSNQPQHF. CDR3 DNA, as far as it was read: TGCAGTGCTCAGACAGGGAGAAGCAATCAGCCC.

CDR3 bases read: TGCGCCAGCAGCCCGGGGACAGGTGTTGCTCAGCCC. This gives the protein CASSPGTGVAQP. The full-length CDR3 reads as CASSPGTGVAQPQHF. The V and J genes are TRBV5-1 and TRBJ1-5; 8 bases line up with TRBD1. The observed sequence ends 3 residues before the CDR3 terminus, with the missing tail filled in from the germline J gene. J lost 6 bases, V lost 4 bases, and 9 bases had no gene match. The V gene's germline CDR1 is SGHRS and CDR2 YFSETQ. The CDR3 spans 15 residues.

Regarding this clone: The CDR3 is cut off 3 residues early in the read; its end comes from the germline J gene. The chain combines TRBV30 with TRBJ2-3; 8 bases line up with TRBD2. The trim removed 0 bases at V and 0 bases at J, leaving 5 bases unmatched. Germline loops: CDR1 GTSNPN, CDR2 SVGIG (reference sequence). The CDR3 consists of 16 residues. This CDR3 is CAWSVLAGGSTDTQYF. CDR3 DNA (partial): TGTGCCTGGAGTGTACTTGCGGGAGGTAGCACAGATACG.

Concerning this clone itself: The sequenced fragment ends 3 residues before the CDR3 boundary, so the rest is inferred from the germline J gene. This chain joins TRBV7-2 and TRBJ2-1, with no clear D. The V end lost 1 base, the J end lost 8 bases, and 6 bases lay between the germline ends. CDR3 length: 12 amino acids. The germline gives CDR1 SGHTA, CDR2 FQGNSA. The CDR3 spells CASSLGAHEQFF. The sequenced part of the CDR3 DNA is TGTGCCAGCAGCTTAGGCGCTCATGAG.

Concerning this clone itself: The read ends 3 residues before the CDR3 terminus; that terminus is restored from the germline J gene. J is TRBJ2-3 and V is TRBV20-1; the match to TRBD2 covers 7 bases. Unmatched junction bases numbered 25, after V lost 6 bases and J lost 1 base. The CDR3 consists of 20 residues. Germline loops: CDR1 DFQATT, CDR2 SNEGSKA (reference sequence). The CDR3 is CSALSRYYWRESGGTDTQYF. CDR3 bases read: TGCAGTGCCCTTTCTCGATACTACTGGCGGGAGAGTGGGGGCACAGATACG.

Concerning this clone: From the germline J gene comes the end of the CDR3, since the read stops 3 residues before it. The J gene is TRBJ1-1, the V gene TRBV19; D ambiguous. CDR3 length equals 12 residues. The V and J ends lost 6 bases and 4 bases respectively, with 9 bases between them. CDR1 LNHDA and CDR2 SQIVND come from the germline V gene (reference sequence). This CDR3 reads CASRVAGTEAFF. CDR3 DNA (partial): TGTGCCAGTAGGGTGGCGGGCACTGAA.

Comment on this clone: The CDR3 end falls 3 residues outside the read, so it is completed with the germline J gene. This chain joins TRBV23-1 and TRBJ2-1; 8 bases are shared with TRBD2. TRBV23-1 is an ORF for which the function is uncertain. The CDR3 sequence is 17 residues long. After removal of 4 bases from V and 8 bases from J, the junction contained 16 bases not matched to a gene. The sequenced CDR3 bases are TGCGCCAGCAGTCCCACGGGGGGGCGGGAGTATTTCTATGAG. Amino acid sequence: CASSPTGGREYFYE. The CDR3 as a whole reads CASSPTGGREYFYEQFF.

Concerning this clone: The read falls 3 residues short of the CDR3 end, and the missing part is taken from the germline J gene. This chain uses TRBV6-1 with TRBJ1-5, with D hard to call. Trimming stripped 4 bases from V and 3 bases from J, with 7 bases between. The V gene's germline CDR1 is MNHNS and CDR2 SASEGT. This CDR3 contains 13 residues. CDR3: CASSVRPNQPQHF. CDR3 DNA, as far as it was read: TGTGCCAGCAGTGTGCGCCCCAATCAGCCC.

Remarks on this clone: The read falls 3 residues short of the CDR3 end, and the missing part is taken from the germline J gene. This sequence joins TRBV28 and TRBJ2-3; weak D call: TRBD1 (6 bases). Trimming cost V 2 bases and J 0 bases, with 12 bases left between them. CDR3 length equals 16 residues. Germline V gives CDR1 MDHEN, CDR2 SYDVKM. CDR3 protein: CASSLGQTISTDTQYF. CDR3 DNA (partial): TGTGCCAGCAGTTTAGGACAGACCATTAGCACAGATACG. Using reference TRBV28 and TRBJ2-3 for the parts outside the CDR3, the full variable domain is DVKVTQSSRYLVKRTGEKVFLECVQDMDHENMFWYRQDPGLGLRLIYFSYDVKMKEKGDIPEGYSVSREKKERFSLILESASTNQTSMYLCASSLGQTISTDTQYFGPGTRLTVL.